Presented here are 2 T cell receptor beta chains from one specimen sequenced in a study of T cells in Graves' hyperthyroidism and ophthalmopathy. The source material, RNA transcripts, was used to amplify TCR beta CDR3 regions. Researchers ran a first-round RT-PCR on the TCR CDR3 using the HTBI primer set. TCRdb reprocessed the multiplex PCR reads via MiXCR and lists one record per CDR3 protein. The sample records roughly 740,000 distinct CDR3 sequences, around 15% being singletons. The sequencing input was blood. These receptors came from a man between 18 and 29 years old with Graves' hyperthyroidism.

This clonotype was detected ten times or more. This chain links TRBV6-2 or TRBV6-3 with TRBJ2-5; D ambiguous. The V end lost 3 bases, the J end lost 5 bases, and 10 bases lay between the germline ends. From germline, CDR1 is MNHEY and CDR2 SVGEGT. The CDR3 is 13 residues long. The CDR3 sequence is CASSYGRVETQYF. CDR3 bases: TGTGCCAGCAGTTATGGGCGAGTGGAGACCCAGTACTTC.

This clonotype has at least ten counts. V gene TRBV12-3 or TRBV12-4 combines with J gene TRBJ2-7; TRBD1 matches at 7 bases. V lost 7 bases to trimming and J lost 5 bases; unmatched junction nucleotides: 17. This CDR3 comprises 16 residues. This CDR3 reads CASTSRSRTGTNEQYF. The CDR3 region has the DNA TGTGCCAGCACCTCCCGCTCCCGGACAGGCACCAACGAGCAGTACTTC.